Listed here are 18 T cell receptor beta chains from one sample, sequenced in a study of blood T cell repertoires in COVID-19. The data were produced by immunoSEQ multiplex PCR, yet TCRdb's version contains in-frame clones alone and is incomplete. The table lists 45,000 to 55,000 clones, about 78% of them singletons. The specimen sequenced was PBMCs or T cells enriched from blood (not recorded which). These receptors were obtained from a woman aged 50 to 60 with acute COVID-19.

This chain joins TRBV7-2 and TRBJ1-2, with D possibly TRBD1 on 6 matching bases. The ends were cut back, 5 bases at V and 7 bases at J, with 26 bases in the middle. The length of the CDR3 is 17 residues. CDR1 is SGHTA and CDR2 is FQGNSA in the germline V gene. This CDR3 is CASSPSLGGQGLSGYTF. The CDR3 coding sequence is TGTGCCAGCAGCCCTAGCCTGGGTGGGCAGGGGCTCTCTGGCTACACCTTC.

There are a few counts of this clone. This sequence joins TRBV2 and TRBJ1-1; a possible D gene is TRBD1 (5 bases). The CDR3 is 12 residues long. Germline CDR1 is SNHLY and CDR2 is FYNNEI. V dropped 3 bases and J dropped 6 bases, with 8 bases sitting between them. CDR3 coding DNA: TGTGCCAGCAGTGACAGGGCCGCTGAAGCTTTCTTT. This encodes CASSDRAAEAFF.

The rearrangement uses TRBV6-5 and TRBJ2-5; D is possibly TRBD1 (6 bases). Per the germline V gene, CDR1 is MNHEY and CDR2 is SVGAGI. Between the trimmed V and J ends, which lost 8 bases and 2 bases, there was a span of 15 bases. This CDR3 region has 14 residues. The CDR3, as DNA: TGTGCCAGCCTCATGGGACATTTACAAGAGACCCAGTACTTC. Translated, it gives CASLMGHLQETQYF.

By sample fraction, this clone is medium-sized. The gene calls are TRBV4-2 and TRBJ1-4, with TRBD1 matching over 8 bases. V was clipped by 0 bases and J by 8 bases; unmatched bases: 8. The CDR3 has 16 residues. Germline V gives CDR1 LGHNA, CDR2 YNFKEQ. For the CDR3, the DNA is TGTGCCAGCAGCCAAGATGTCGGACAGGGTGGGGAAAAACTGTTTTTT. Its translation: CASSQDVGQGGEKLFF.

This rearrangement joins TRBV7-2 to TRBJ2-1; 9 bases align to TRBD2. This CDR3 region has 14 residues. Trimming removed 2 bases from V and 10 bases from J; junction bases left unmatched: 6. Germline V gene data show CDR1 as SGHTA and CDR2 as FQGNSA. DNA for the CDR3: TGTGCCAGCAGCTTAAGCCTAGCGGGGAACGAGCAGTTCTTC. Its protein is CASSLSLAGNEQFF.

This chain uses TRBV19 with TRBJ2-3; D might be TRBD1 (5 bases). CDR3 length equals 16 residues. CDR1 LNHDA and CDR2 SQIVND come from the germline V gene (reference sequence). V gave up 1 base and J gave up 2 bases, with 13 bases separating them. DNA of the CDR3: TGTGCCAGTAGTATAGTAGCAGGGTCTAACACAGATACGCAGTATTTT. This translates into CASSIVAGSNTDTQYF.

The CDR3 region is CASSQGGGVDTQYF. CDR3 DNA: TGTGCCAGCAGCCAAGGGGGGGGCGTGGATACGCAGTATTTT. The genes are TRBV3-1 (or the pseudogene TRBV3-2) and TRBJ2-3, with a possible D match to TRBD2 (7 bases). The CDR3 runs 14 residues. V was shortened by 1 base and J by 6 bases, with 11 bases between the two germline ends. Germline V gene data show CDR1 as LGHDT and CDR2 as YNNKEL (reference sequence).

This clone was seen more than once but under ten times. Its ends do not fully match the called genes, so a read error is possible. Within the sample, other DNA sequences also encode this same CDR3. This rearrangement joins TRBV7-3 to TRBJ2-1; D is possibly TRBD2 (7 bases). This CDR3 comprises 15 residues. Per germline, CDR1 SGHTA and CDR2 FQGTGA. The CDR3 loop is CASRLGGGGHDEQFF. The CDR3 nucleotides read TGTGCCAGCCGCTTAGGAGGGGGGGGGCACGATGAGCAGTTCTTC.

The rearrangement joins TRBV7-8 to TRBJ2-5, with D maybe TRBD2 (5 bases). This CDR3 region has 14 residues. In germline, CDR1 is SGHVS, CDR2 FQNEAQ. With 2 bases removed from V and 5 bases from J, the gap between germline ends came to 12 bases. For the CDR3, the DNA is TGTGCCAGCAGCTTATGGGAGATAGGGGAGACCCAGTACTTC. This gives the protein CASSLWEIGETQYF.

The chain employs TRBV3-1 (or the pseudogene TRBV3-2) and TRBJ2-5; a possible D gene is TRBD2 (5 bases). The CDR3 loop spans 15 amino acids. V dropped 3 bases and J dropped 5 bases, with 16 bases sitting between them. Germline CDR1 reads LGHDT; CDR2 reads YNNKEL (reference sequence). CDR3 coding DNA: TGTGCCAGCAGCCAGCCCACTAGGTCTGCGGAGACCCAGTACTTC. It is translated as CASSQPTRSAETQYF.

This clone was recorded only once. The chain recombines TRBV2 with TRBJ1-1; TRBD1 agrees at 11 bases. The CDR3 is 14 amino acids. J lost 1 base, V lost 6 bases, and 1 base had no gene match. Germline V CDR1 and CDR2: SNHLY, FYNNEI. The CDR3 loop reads CASRDRGPNTEAFF. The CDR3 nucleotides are TGTGCCAGCAGGGACAGGGGGCCGAACACTGAAGCTTTCTTT.

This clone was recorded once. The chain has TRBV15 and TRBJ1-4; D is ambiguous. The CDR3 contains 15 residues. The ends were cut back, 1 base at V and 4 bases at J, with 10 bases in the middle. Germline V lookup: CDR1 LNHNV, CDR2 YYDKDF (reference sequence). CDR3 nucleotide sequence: TGTGCCACCAGCAGAGGCTCCCAGGATAATGAAAAACTGTTTTTT. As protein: CATSRGSQDNEKLFF.

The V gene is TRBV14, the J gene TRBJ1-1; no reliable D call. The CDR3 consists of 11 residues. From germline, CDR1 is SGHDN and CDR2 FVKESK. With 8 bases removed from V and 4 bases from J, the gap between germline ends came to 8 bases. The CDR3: CASGRGTEAFF. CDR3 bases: TGTGCCAGCGGACGGGGCACTGAAGCTTTCTTT.

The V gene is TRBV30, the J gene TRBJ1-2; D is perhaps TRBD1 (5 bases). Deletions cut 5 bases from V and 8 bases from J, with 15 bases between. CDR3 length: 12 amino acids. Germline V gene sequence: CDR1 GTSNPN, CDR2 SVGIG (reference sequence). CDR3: CAWGGGRYGYTF. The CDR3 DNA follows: TGTGCCTGGGGCGGGGGGAGGTACGGCTACACCTTC.

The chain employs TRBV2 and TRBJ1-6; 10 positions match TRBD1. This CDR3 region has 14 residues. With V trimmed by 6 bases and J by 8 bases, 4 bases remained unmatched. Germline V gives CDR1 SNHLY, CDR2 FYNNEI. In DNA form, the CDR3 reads TGTGCCAGCAGCGACAGGGGGCTAGATTCACCCCTCCACTTT. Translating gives CASSDRGLDSPLHF.

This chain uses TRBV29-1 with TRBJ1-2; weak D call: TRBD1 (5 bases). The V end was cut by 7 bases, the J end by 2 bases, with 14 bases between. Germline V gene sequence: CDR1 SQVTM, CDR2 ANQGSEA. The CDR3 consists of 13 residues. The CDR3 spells CSASPGLNYGYTF. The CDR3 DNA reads TGCAGCGCCTCCCCAGGGCTCAACTATGGCTACACCTTC.

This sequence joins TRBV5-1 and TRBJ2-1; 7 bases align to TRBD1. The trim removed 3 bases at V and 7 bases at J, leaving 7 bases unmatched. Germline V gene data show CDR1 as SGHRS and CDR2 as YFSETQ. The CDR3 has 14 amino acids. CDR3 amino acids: CASSSPRGLNEQFF. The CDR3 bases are TGCGCCAGCAGCTCCCCAAGGGGGCTTAATGAGCAGTTCTTC.

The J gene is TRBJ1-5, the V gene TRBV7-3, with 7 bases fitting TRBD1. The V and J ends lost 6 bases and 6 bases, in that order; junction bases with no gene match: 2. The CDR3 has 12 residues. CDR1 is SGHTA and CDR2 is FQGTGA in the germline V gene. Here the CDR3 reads CASRQGLQPQHF. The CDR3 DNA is TGTGCCAGCAGACAGGGGCTTCAGCCCCAGCATTTT.